The T cell receptor (beta chain) under discussion was sequenced for a study of T cell repertoires in cytomegalovirus infection. Study overall: Recently identified HLA-C-restricted and well-studied HLA-B-restricted CMV epitopes were used. Both CMV infection and a matching HLA type were indicated by public TCR beta signatures.

This clonotype has more than one count but fewer than ten. The antigen is unknown. Deletions cut 5 bases from V and 8 bases from J, with 13 bases between. This CDR3 is 13 amino acids long. TCRdb fed the reads into MiXCR, producing one record per CDR3 protein. The sample holds about 770,000 distinct CDR3 sequences; under 35% are singletons and the top ten take around 14%. The gene calls are TRBV12-3 or TRBV12-4 and TRBJ2-1, with D perhaps TRBD1 or TRBD2 (5 bases each). Sequencing used cultured CD8+ T cells from PBMCs, obtained from culture after CMV antigen stimulation. This receptor was obtained from a human donor in good health (CMV status not recorded). Some clones in this sample may be carry-over from other donors' samples. The CDR3 nucleotides read TGTGCCAGCAGTCTGGGACCCATCGATGAGCAGTTCTTC. Protein product: CASSLGPIDEQFF.